This TCR beta chain originates from a study of glioma-infiltrating T cells. Amplification of TCR alpha and beta CDR3 regions from RNA used iRepertoire nested multiplex PCR. TCRdb reanalysed the multiplex PCR reads using MiXCR and keeps one entry per CDR3 protein. Of roughly 100,000 distinct CDR3 sequences in the sample, about 28% are singletons; the top ten hold 40% to 45%. This clonotype was sampled from a human donor with low-grade glioma or glioblastoma, undergoing nonglioma brain surgery, or in good health (not recorded which). The specimen sequenced was glioma tissue, nonneoplastic brain tissue, or PBMCs (not recorded which).

The CDR3 region is CASGTQAYEQYF. In DNA form, the CDR3 reads TGTGCTAGTGGCACACAAGCCTACGAGCAGTACTTC. V is TRBV12-5 and J is TRBJ2-7; unclear D gene. The ends were cut back, 6 bases at V and 2 bases at J, with 8 bases in the middle. The CDR3 spans 12 residues. The germline V gene has CDR1 LGHNT and CDR2 FRNRAP. The full variable domain, its missing parts supplied by reference TRBV12-5 and TRBJ2-7, is DARVTQTPRHKVTEMGQEVTMRCQPILGHNTVFWYRQTMMQGLELLAYFRNRAPLDDSGMPKDRFSAEMPDATLATLKIQPSEPRDSAVYFCASGTQAYEQYFGPGTRLTVT.